Sequencing of this T cell receptor (beta chain) was carried out in a study of T cell responses to AZD1222 COVID-19 vaccine. The length of the CDR3 is 10 residues. Germline CDR1 and CDR2: KGHSH and LQKENI. Trimming took off 5 bases at V and 11 bases at J, with 4 bases between the two ends. Whole-study findings and limits: Among vaccine-associated CD4 TCRs, coverage spanned spike, with dominance at 160-218 and 743-854. In all cases, repertoires were sampled only after the peak T cell response. Recipients of two AZD1222 doses showed rising Spike-specific TCR breadth and depth. Clonal diversity may have been underestimated in mostly white British donors.

Remarks on this clone: Its specificity is unknown.

The protocol was immunoSEQ multiplex PCR, while the TCRdb copy is restricted to in-frame clones and leaves out a portion. This repertoire shows around 150,000 clones, 85% to 95% found once; its top ten account for approximately 4.8%. This receptor was taken from an adult who received the AZD1222 COVID-19 vaccine. The rearrangement uses TRBV18 and TRBJ1-6; D gene ambiguous. The sequencing used peripheral blood, collected 28 days after the second AZD1222 dose. The CDR3 reads CASSGPPLHF. The DNA for the CDR3 is TGTGCCAGCTCAGGGCCACCCCTCCACTTT. Full variable domain (missing parts from reference TRBV18 and TRBJ1-6): NAGVMQNPRHLVRRRGQEARLRCSPMKGHSHVYWYRQLPEEGLKFMVYLQKENIIDESGMPKERFSAEFPKEGPSILRIQQVVRGDSAAYFCASSGPPLHFGNGTRLTVT.